The 27 T cell receptor beta chains listed next were all sequenced from one sample in a study of early stage breast cancer tumors. TCRdb's table, derived via immunoSEQ multiplex PCR, lists solely in-frame clones and lacks some. The profile covers 25,000 to 30,000 clones, with 72% appearing a single time and 33% taken by the ten largest. Sequencing used blood. The receptors shown here come from a person aged 45 to 59 with breast cancer.

V usage is TRBV5-1 and J usage is TRBJ2-1; possible D gene TRBD2, 5 bases. The V end lost 0 bases, the J end lost 5 bases, and 9 bases lay between the germline ends. Germline V gene lookup returns CDR1 SGHRS and CDR2 YFSETQ. The CDR3 is 14 amino acids. The CDR3 loop is CASSLELGHNEQFF. CDR3 DNA: TGCGCCAGCAGCTTGGAACTAGGCCACAATGAGCAGTTCTTC.

This chain links TRBV5-7 with TRBJ2-1, with D possibly TRBD2 on 5 matching bases. TRBV5-7 is an ORF; its function is uncertain. V was shortened by 1 base and J by 2 bases, with 13 bases between the two germline ends. CDR3 length: 16 residues. The DNA of the CDR3 is TGTGCCAGCAGCTTGAATTCTGGGAGCGCCTACAATGAGCAGTTCTTC. It specifies CASSLNSGSAYNEQFF.

The chain employs TRBV6-5 and TRBJ2-3, with TRBD2 as a possible D gene (6 bases). CDR1 and CDR2 from the germline V gene are MNHEY and SVGAGI. The ends were cut back, 5 bases at V and 1 base at J, with 13 bases in the middle. CDR3 size: 15 residues. The CDR3 DNA reads TGTGCCAGCAGTCGGGACTTCGGTGGCACAGATACGCAGTATTTT. It codes for CASSRDFGGTDTQYF.

The chain links TRBV11-2 to TRBJ1-1, with D hard to call. Germline loops: CDR1 SGHAT, CDR2 FQNNGV. With 1 base removed from V and 5 bases from J, the gap between germline ends came to 8 bases. This CDR3 is 13 amino acids long. CDR3 nucleotides: TGTGCCAGCAGCTTAGGTGTGGGAACTGAAGCTTTCTTT. Encoded protein: CASSLGVGTEAFF. Supplemented by reference TRBV11-2 and TRBJ1-1, the full variable domain reads EAGVAQSPRYKIIEKRQSVAFWCNPISGHATLYWYQQILGQGPKLLIQFQNNGVVDDSQLPKDRFSAERLKGVDSTLKIQPAKLEDSAVYLCASSLGVGTEAFFGQGTRLTVV.

This clone was detected a few times. V usage is TRBV10-1 and J usage is TRBJ2-7; TRBD2 matches 10 bases. Germline V gives CDR1 WNHNN, CDR2 SYGVQD (reference sequence). V shed 5 bases and J 5 bases; nucleotides not matched to a gene: 6. The CDR3 is 14 residues long. The CDR3 sequence is CASSSSGSYDEQYF. The CDR3 bases are TGCGCCAGCAGTTCTAGCGGGAGTTACGACGAGCAGTACTTC.

The chain recombines TRBV30 with TRBJ2-7, with 8 nucleotides matching TRBD2. The CDR3 runs to 12 residues. Per germline, CDR1 GTSNPN and CDR2 SVGIG (reference sequence). The V and J ends lost 7 bases and 0 bases, in that order; junction bases with no gene match: 2. The CDR3 here is CASGGGSYEQYF. In DNA form, the CDR3 reads TGTGCCTCCGGGGGGGGCTCCTACGAGCAGTACTTC.

This clone occurred a few times. The rearrangement joins TRBV6-5 to TRBJ1-5; tentatively, D is TRBD1 (6 bases). Germline V CDR1 and CDR2: MNHEY, SVGAGI. The ends were cut back, 7 bases at V and 4 bases at J, with 8 bases in the middle. CDR3 length: 12 residues. The CDR3 DNA reads as TGTGCCAGCAAAGGACAGAATCAGCCCCAGCATTTT. This codes for CASKGQNQPQHF.

The sample holds one count of this clone. V and J are TRBV5-1 and TRBJ2-5; D ambiguous. V was cut by 1 base and J by 2 bases, with 9 bases left in between. The CDR3 has 14 residues. Germline CDR1 is SGHRS and CDR2 is YFSETQ. The CDR3 region is CASSLLGSQETQYF. CDR3 sequence (DNA): TGCGCCAGCAGCTTGCTGGGATCTCAAGAGACCCAGTACTTC.

V usage is TRBV5-6 and J usage is TRBJ1-2; D is undetermined. This CDR3 comprises 15 residues. CDR1 is SGHDT, CDR2 YYEEEE, per germline. V lost 2 bases and J 8 bases, leaving 19 bases between the germline ends. The CDR3 loop reads CASSFSVNPMGGYTF. The CDR3 region has the DNA TGTGCCAGCAGCTTTTCGGTTAACCCTATGGGCGGCTACACCTTC.

This chain uses TRBV2 with TRBJ1-2; 8 positions match TRBD1. The germline V gene encodes CDR1 SNHLY and CDR2 FYNNEI. The CDR3 spans 14 residues. V shed 7 bases and J 1 base; nucleotides not matched to a gene: 5. The CDR3 sequence: CASKWGQVNYGYTF. The CDR3 nucleotides are TGTGCCAGCAAATGGGGACAGGTTAACTATGGCTACACCTTC.

For this clone: A single base separates this from a much larger clone, so it may be a read error. The chain uses TRBV5-6 and TRBJ1-1; TRBD1 matches 7 bases. This CDR3 is built from 14 residues. Trimming removed 4 bases from V and 8 bases from J; junction bases left unmatched: 11. From germline, CDR1 is SGHDT and CDR2 YYEEEE. CDR3 sequence reads: CASSLTGTAYEAFF. The CDR3 coding sequence is TGTGCCAGCAGCCTAACCGGGACAGCCTACGAAGCTTTCTTT.

The genes are TRBV19 and TRBJ2-3; D is unclear. Trimming left V 3 bases short and J 0 bases short, with 13 bases between. The CDR3 has 16 amino acids. Germline V lookup: CDR1 LNHDA, CDR2 SQIVND (reference sequence). CDR3 bases: TGTGCCAGTAGTATGACGCAGTTAGCTAGCACAGATACGCAGTATTTT. Translated, it gives CASSMTQLASTDTQYF.

This clone ranks as medium-sized (0.01 to 0.1%). This chain uses TRBV27 with TRBJ2-2; D not resolved. CDR1 is MNHEY and CDR2 is SMNVEV in the germline V gene (reference sequence). The CDR3 sequence is 14 residues long. V was shortened by 8 bases and J by 5 bases, with 15 bases between the two germline ends. DNA for the CDR3: TGTGCCAGCGGGATTCTTGAGGTTACCGGGGAGCTGTTTTTT. Protein: CASGILEVTGELFF.

This chain uses TRBV2 with TRBJ2-3; D possibly corresponds to TRBD1 (5 bases). CDR3 length equals 15 residues. Trimming removed 5 bases from V and 0 bases from J, with 12 bases in between. CDR1 is SNHLY and CDR2 is FYNNEI in the germline V gene. The CDR3 loop reads CASSTDTSSTDTQYF. Written as DNA, the CDR3 is TGTGCCAGCAGTACGGACACGTCTAGCACAGATACGCAGTATTTT.

The CDR3, as DNA: TGTGCCACTAGGGAGGGCACCAACATTCAGTACTTC. It is translated as CATREGTNIQYF. V is TRBV6-1 and J is TRBJ2-4; 7 bases match TRBD2. Germline loops: CDR1 MNHNS, CDR2 SASEGT. V gave up 10 bases and J gave up 7 bases; unmatched junction bases: 7. The CDR3 is 12 residues long.

This clone was seen only a few times. CDR3 in DNA: TGTGCCAGCAGTGAAGCGGCGCAGTTCTTC. Protein: CASSEAAQFF. This rearrangement joins TRBV6-1 to TRBJ2-1, with D unresolved. From germline, CDR1 is MNHNS and CDR2 SASEGT. The CDR3 sequence is 10 residues long. The V and J ends lost 0 bases and 12 bases respectively, with 3 bases between them.

This sequence joins TRBV6-1 and TRBJ1-2, with D uncertain. This CDR3 comprises 13 residues. CDR1 and CDR2 (germline): MNHNS, SASEGT. Trimming took 0 bases from V and 7 from J, leaving 9 bases between them. This chain's CDR3 is CASSEAPTTGYTF. CDR3 coding DNA: TGTGCCAGCAGTGAAGCTCCCACCACTGGCTACACCTTC.

This clone was detected a few times. V usage is TRBV7-9 and J usage is TRBJ1-1, with D tentatively TRBD1 (5 bases). The CDR3 extends over 13 amino acids. V lost 5 bases to trimming and J lost 6 bases, with 13 bases between them. Germline-derived CDR1 and CDR2 are SEHNR and FQNEAQ (reference sequence). CDR3 coding DNA: TGTGCCAGCAGCCACGGGACTAGCTCTGAAGCTTTCTTT. Translated: CASSHGTSSEAFF.

The J gene is TRBJ2-3, the V gene TRBV4-2; 9 nucleotides agree with TRBD2. CDR3 length: 16 residues. J gave up 4 bases and V 1 base, and 6 bases lay outside the gene matches. From germline, CDR1 is LGHNA and CDR2 YNFKEQ. The CDR3 loop reads CASSQGAGGPADTQYF. The CDR3 DNA follows: TGTGCCAGCAGCCAAGGGGCGGGAGGGCCTGCAGATACGCAGTATTTT.

The chain recombines TRBV5-1 with TRBJ2-3, with 7 bases matching TRBD2. The ends lost 0 bases at V and 3 bases at J; junction bases unmatched: 7. CDR3 length: 16 amino acids. From germline, CDR1 is SGHRS and CDR2 YFSETQ. For the CDR3, the DNA is TGCGCCAGCAGCTTGGAAGCCAGCGGGGCGACAGATACGCAGTATTTT. It specifies CASSLEASGATDTQYF. The full variable domain, its missing parts supplied by reference TRBV5-1 and TRBJ2-3, is KAGVTQTPRYLIKTRGQQVTLSCSPISGHRSVSWYQQTPGQGLQFLFEYFSETQRNKGNFPGRFSGRQFSNSRSEMNVSTLELGDSALYLCASSLEASGATDTQYFGPGTRLTVL.

J is TRBJ1-3 and V is TRBV5-6; 8 nucleotides align to TRBD1. Germline values: CDR1 SGHDT, CDR2 YYEEEE. V was clipped by 4 bases and J by 6 bases; unmatched bases: 6. There are 14 residues in the CDR3. CDR3 bases: TGTGCCAGCAGCCGTGCGGGACAGGCAAACACCATATATTTT. Protein sequence: CASSRAGQANTIYF. The whole variable domain, filled in from reference TRBV5-6 and TRBJ1-3, reads DAGVTQSPTHLIKTRGQQVTLRCSPKSGHDTVSWYQQALGQGPQFIFQYYEEEERQRGNFPDRFSGHQFPNYSSELNVNALLLGDSALYLCASSRAGQANTIYFGEGSWLTVV.

The J gene is TRBJ2-6, the V gene TRBV5-6; perhaps TRBD2 as D (5 bases). CDR3 size: 15 residues. Germline assignment: CDR1 SGHDT and CDR2 YYEEEE. V was cut by 4 bases and J by 0 bases, with 8 bases left in between. CDR3 in DNA: TGTGCCAGCAGCGGTGGACTCTCTGGGGCCAACGTCCTGACTTTC. Its translation is CASSGGLSGANVLTF.

This chain joins TRBV4-1 and TRBJ2-1; TRBD1 is a possible D gene (6 bases). The CDR3 has 14 residues. CDR1 is MGHRA, CDR2 YSYEKL, per germline. V lost 1 base and J 6 bases, leaving 10 bases between the germline ends. CDR3 in amino acids: CASSQGDRLNEQFF. CDR3 bases: TGCGCCAGCAGCCAAGGTGACAGGCTCAATGAGCAGTTCTTC.

V usage is TRBV14 and J usage is TRBJ2-5, with D possibly matching TRBD2 (6 bases). Trimming took 3 bases from V and 5 from J, leaving 19 bases between them. The germline V gene has CDR1 SGHDN and CDR2 FVKESK. This CDR3 spans 16 amino acids. Written as DNA, the CDR3 is TGTGCCAGCAGCCATTACGTTGGAGGGGTCCGGGAGACCCAGTACTTC. Amino acid sequence: CASSHYVGGVRETQYF.

The rearrangement joins TRBV6-1 to TRBJ1-1; D is ambiguous. The CDR3 has 12 amino acids. CDR1 and CDR2 from the germline V gene are MNHNS and SASEGT. Trimming took 8 bases from V and 6 from J, leaving 13 bases between them. The CDR3 DNA follows: TGTGCCAGCCACCCTTTCTCCCCTGAAGCTTTCTTT. It encodes CASHPFSPEAFF.

The V call is TRBV7-9, the J call TRBJ1-2; no firm D call. Trimming took off 5 bases at V and 2 bases at J, with 18 bases between the two ends. Germline CDR1 reads SEHNR; CDR2 reads FQNEAQ (reference sequence). This CDR3 region has 16 residues. Here the CDR3 reads CASSTLEALGNYGYTF. The CDR3 bases are TGTGCCAGCAGCACCCTTGAGGCATTGGGGAACTATGGCTACACCTTC.

This clone was detected a few times. In DNA form, the CDR3 reads TGTGCCAGCAGTTGGGACACCGATCAGCCCCAGCATTTT. Translated: CASSWDTDQPQHF. J is TRBJ1-5 and V is TRBV2; TRBD1 might be the D (6 bases). V was clipped by 5 bases and J by 5 bases, with 10 bases between them. Germline V gene sequence: CDR1 SNHLY, CDR2 FYNNEI. CDR3 length: 13 residues.